Below, 5 T cell receptor beta chains from the same sample are listed, as sequenced in a study of T cells in Graves' hyperthyroidism and ophthalmopathy. RNA transcripts yielded amplified TCR beta CDR3 regions. When the TCR CDR3 underwent first-round RT-PCR, the HTBI primer set was used. TCRdb independently ran MiXCR on the multiplex PCR reads; one entry per CDR3 protein. This sample yields 200,000 to 300,000 distinct CDR3 sequences, of which about 25% are seen a single time; under 40% belongs to the top ten. The material sequenced was blood. These receptor sequences come from a woman aged 40 to 49 with Graves' ophthalmopathy.

This clonotype was counted ten times or more. The chain carries TRBV28 and TRBJ1-5, with 8 positions matching TRBD1. This CDR3 has 16 residues. In germline, CDR1 is MDHEN, CDR2 SYDVKM. The junction had 5 bases not matched to a gene; V was cut back by 4 bases and J by 0 bases. The DNA of the CDR3 is TGTGCCAGCAGTTGGACAGGGACCCTTAGCAATCAGCCCCAGCATTTT. Amino acids: CASSWTGTLSNQPQHF.

This clonotype appeared many times. The chain links TRBV27 to TRBJ2-6, with D unclear. Germline CDR1 is MNHEY and CDR2 is SMNVEV (reference sequence). The CDR3 runs 15 residues. Trimming stripped 5 bases from V and 1 base from J, with 9 bases between. The CDR3 DNA is TGTGCCAGCAGTAAGAGGATTTCTGGGGCCAACGTCCTGACTTTC. Encoded protein: CASSKRISGANVLTF.

V is TRBV24-1 and J is TRBJ2-5; possibly TRBD2 for D (5 bases). This CDR3 spans 15 amino acids. Germline loops: CDR1 KGHDR, CDR2 SFDVKD. V gave up 3 bases and J gave up 5 bases, with 15 bases separating them. For the CDR3, the DNA is TGTGCCACCAGTGATGAGAGGGCCGCGGAGGAGACCCAGTACTTC. Translated, it gives CATSDERAAEETQYF.

This clonotype was seen repeatedly, ten times or more. The J gene is TRBJ2-5, the V gene TRBV13, with 8 positions matching TRBD1. Germline CDR1 reads PRHDT; CDR2 reads FYEKMQ (reference sequence). This CDR3 spans 15 amino acids. The J segment lost 4 bases and the V segment lost 1 base, leaving 5 bases of the junction unmatched. The CDR3 coding sequence is TGTGCCAGCAGCTTAGAGTCAGGGGGCGCAGAGACCCAGTACTTC. Amino acid sequence: CASSLESGGAETQYF.

V gene TRBV6-2 or TRBV6-3 combines with J gene TRBJ1-1, with TRBD1 matching 7 bases. Germline CDR1 and CDR2: MNHEY and SVGEGT. The CDR3 sequence is 13 residues long. After removal of 6 bases from V and 7 bases from J, the junction contained 8 bases not matched to a gene. The CDR3 DNA reads TGTGCCAGCAGGCGGGACAGACTAAATGAAGCTTTCTTT. This sequence encodes CASRRDRLNEAFF.